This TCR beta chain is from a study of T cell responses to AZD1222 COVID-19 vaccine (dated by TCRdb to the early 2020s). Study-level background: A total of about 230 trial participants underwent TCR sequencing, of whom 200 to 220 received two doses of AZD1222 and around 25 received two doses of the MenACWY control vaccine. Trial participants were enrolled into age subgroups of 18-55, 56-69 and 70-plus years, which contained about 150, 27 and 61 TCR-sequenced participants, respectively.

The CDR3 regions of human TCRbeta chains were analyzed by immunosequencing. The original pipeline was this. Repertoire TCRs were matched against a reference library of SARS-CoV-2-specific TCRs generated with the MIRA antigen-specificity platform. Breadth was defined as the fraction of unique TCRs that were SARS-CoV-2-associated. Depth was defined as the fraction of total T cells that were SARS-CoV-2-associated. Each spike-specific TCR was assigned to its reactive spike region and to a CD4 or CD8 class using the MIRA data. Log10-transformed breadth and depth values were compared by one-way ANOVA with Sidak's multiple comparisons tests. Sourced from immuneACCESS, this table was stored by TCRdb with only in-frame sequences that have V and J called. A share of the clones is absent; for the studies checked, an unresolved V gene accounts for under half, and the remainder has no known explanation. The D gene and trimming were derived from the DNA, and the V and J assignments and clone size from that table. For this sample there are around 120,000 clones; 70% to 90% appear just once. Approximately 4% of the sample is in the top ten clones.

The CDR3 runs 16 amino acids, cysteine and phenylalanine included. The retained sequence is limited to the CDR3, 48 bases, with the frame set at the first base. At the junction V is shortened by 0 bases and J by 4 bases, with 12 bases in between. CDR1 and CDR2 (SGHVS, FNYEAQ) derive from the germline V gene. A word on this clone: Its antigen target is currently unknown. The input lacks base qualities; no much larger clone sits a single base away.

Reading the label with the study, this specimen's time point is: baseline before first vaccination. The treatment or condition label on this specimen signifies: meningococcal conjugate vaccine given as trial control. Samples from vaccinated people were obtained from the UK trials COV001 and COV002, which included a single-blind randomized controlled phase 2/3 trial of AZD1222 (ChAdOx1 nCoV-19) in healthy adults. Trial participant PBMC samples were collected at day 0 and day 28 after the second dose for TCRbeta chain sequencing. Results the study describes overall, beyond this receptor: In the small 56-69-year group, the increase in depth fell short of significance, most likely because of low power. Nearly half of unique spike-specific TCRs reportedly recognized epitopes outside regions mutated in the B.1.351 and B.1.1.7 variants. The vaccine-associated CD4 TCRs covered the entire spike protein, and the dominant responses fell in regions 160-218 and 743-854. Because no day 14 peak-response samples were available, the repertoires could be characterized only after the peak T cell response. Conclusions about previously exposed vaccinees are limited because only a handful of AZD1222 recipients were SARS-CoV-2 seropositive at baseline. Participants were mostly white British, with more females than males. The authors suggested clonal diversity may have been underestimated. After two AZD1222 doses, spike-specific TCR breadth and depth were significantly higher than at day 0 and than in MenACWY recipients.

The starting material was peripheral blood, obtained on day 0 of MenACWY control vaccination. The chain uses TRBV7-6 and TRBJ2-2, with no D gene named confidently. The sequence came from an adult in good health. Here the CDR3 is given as CASSLAVRGGTGELFF. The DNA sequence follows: TGTGCCAGCAGCTTAGCGGTTCGAGGCGGCACCGGGGAGCTGTTTTTT.